A single sample gave rise to the 19 T cell receptor beta chains below, sequenced in a study of T cells after yellow fever vaccination. TCRdb recomputed calls from the 5' RACE reads with MiXCR, one row per CDR3 protein. The table lists 600,000 to 750,000 distinct CDR3 sequences, around an eighth of them singletons. The sequences come from PBMCs, collected on the day of the yellow fever booster vaccination. All receptors derive from a man aged 25 to 40 who received the YFV17D yellow fever vaccine.

This chain uses TRBV12-3 or TRBV12-4 with TRBJ1-1; TRBD1 matches at 10 bases. V gave up 4 bases and J gave up 5 bases; unmatched junction bases: 7. The CDR3 contains 15 residues. CDR3 DNA: TGTGCCAGCAGTTCTACCAGACAGGGGGCGACTGAAGCTTTCTTT. It translates to CASSSTRQGATEAFF.

The genes are TRBV12-3 or TRBV12-4 and TRBJ1-2, with D maybe TRBD1 (5 bases). The CDR3 covers 14 residues. Trimming took off 6 bases at V and 2 bases at J, with 13 bases between the two ends. The CDR3 loop reads CASSPLTENYGYTF. CDR3 DNA: TGTGCCAGCAGCCCTTTGACAGAGAACTATGGCTACACCTTC.

In this sample, this clonotype turned up a few times. CDR3 nucleotide sequence: TGTGCCAGCAGCTGGGGACAGGGGACAGCTAGTGAGCAGTACTTC. Its translation: CASSWGQGTASEQYF. The rearrangement links TRBV5-5 to TRBJ2-7, with 10 positions matching TRBD1. The germline gives CDR1 SGHKS, CDR2 YYEKEE (reference sequence). The CDR3 is 15 residues long. The trim removed 3 bases at V and 7 bases at J, leaving 10 bases unmatched.

This clonotype was detected ten times or more. The chain employs TRBV4-2 and TRBJ2-1; perhaps D is TRBD1 or TRBD2 (6 bases each). V was shortened by 1 base and J by 3 bases, with 16 bases between the two germline ends. This CDR3 spans 17 amino acids. Germline V gene lookup returns CDR1 LGHNA and CDR2 YNFKEQ. CDR3 sequence: CASSQGARGEHYNEQFF. CDR3 in DNA: TGTGCCAGCAGCCAAGGGGCGAGGGGGGAGCACTACAATGAGCAGTTCTTC.

This chain joins TRBV6-2 or TRBV6-3 and TRBJ2-7; D is possibly TRBD1 (5 bases). From germline, CDR1 is MNHEY and CDR2 SVGEGT. The CDR3 has 13 amino acids. V dropped 2 bases and J dropped 3 bases, with 8 bases sitting between them. The CDR3 reads CASSYRTFYEQYF. DNA of the CDR3: TGTGCCAGCAGTTACCGGACATTCTACGAGCAGTACTTC.

V is TRBV6-5 and J is TRBJ2-7; D gene ambiguous. Germline assignment: CDR1 MNHEY and CDR2 SVGAGI. CDR3 size: 16 residues. V lost 4 bases to trimming and J lost 0 bases, with 16 bases between them. CDR3 DNA sequence: TGTGCCAGCAGTTCAGGCTTGCGGCTGAGCTCCTACGAGCAGTACTTC. It yields the protein CASSSGLRLSSYEQYF.

The rearrangement uses TRBV27 and TRBJ2-7, with 8 nucleotides matching TRBD2. This CDR3 spans 14 amino acids. The ends lost 5 bases at V and 3 bases at J; junction bases unmatched: 6. Per the germline V gene, CDR1 is MNHEY and CDR2 is SMNVEV (reference sequence). CDR3 bases: TGTGCCAGCAGTGCCGGGACTAGTTTCTACGAGCAGTACTTC. As protein: CASSAGTSFYEQYF.

Only a few counts were recorded for this clonotype. V gene TRBV25-1 combines with J gene TRBJ1-1; TRBD1 is a possible D gene (5 bases). Per the germline V gene, CDR1 is MGHDK and CDR2 is SYGVNS. The CDR3 is made up of 14 amino acids. Trimming removed 4 bases from V and 2 bases from J, with 11 bases in between. CDR3 residues: CASSAGRINTEAFF. The CDR3 region has the DNA TGTGCCAGCAGTGCGGGACGGATTAACACTGAAGCTTTCTTT.

This clonotype was picked up many times. The gene calls are TRBV30 and TRBJ1-5; D call uncertain. The germline gives CDR1 GTSNPN, CDR2 SVGIG (reference sequence). The V end was cut by 0 bases, the J end by 6 bases, with 9 bases between. There are 13 residues in the CDR3. CDR3 region: CAWSVGVTQPQHF. CDR3 coding DNA: TGTGCCTGGAGTGTGGGCGTTACTCAGCCCCAGCATTTT.

V usage is TRBV30 and J usage is TRBJ1-1; a weak D match, TRBD1 (5 bases). Trimming took 1 base from V and 6 from J, leaving 9 bases between them. Germline V gene lookup returns CDR1 GTSNPN and CDR2 SVGIG (reference sequence). CDR3 length: 12 residues. The CDR3 DNA follows: TGTGCCTGGAGTGCCGGGGGGGCTGAAGCTTTCTTT. It is translated as CAWSAGGAEAFF.

This rearrangement joins TRBV4-3 to TRBJ2-2; D is perhaps TRBD1 (5 bases). V lost 1 base and J lost 7, with 10 bases in between. The germline V gene encodes CDR1 LGHNA and CDR2 YSLEER. The CDR3 extends over 14 amino acids. CDR3 bases: TGCGCCAGCAGCCAAGCAGGGCTTATCGGGGAGCTGTTTTTT. Residues: CASSQAGLIGELFF.

The V gene is TRBV19, the J gene TRBJ2-1; 9 nucleotides line up with TRBD1. Germline V gene data show CDR1 as LNHDA and CDR2 as SQIVND (reference sequence). This CDR3 contains 16 residues. V dropped 4 bases and J dropped 8; count of bases not matched to a gene: 12. This chain's CDR3 is CASSTQPGQGFYEQFF. In DNA, the CDR3 is TGTGCCAGTAGTACCCAACCGGGACAGGGTTTCTATGAGCAGTTCTTC.

The chain carries TRBV5-1 and TRBJ2-5, with D maybe TRBD2 (6 bases). There are 15 residues in the CDR3. V gave up 0 bases and J gave up 5 bases, with 14 bases separating them. The V gene's germline CDR1 is SGHRS and CDR2 YFSETQ. The CDR3 protein is CASSLADGSLETQYF. The CDR3 region has the DNA TGCGCCAGCAGCTTGGCCGACGGGAGCTTGGAGACCCAGTACTTC.

This clonotype was found a few times. This chain uses TRBV9 with TRBJ2-2; D perhaps matches TRBD1 (6 bases). The CDR3 covers 16 residues. The germline V gene has CDR1 SGDLS and CDR2 YYNGEE. Trimming took 4 bases from V and 2 from J, leaving 15 bases between them. The CDR3 loop reads CASSPSTGLNTGELFF. The CDR3 coding sequence is TGTGCCAGCAGCCCCTCTACAGGGCTCAACACCGGGGAGCTGTTTTTT.

This clonotype was counted between two and nine times. V is TRBV9 and J is TRBJ2-5; 8 bases agree with TRBD1. The CDR3 has 15 residues. Losses at the gene ends were 4 bases for V and 1 base for J; bases not matched to a gene: 6. In germline, CDR1 is SGDLS, CDR2 YYNGEE. The CDR3 region has the DNA TGTGCCAGCAGCACCCTGACAGGGGCCCAAGAGACCCAGTACTTC. Translated, it gives CASSTLTGAQETQYF.

This clonotype has only a few counts. The chain recombines TRBV5-1 with TRBJ2-3; D remains ambiguous. V lost 0 bases, J lost 6 bases, and 8 bases lay in between. The germline gives CDR1 SGHRS, CDR2 YFSETQ. The CDR3 length is 13 residues. CDR3: CASSLALQDTQYF. The CDR3 region has the DNA TGCGCCAGCAGCTTGGCCCTTCAGGATACGCAGTATTTT.

The genes are TRBV10-3 and TRBJ2-2, with D maybe TRBD1 (6 bases). The germline V gene encodes CDR1 ENHRY and CDR2 SYGVKD. The V end lost 8 bases, the J end lost 1 base, and 11 bases lay between the germline ends. The CDR3 runs to 14 residues. The CDR3 DNA reads TGTGCCATCTCGGACAGACAGAACACCGGGGAGCTGTTTTTT. It translates to CAISDRQNTGELFF.

This clonotype has at least ten counts. This chain links TRBV5-8 with TRBJ2-7; D ambiguous. The germline V and J ends were trimmed by 6 bases and 6 bases, with 10 bases remaining between them. Germline assignment: CDR1 SGHTS and CDR2 YDEGEE. The CDR3 runs 11 residues. CDR3 loop: CASTLVGEQYF. The CDR3 nucleotides read TGTGCCAGCACTTTAGTCGGCGAGCAGTACTTC.

The chain combines TRBV6-2 or TRBV6-3 with TRBJ2-3; 7 bases map to TRBD2. Trimming took 0 bases from V and 3 from J; bases not matched to a gene: 3. The CDR3 totals 15 residues. Germline V CDR1 and CDR2: MNHEY, SVGEGT. This CDR3 reads CASSYSISGTDTQYF. The CDR3, as DNA: TGTGCCAGCAGTTACTCGATTAGCGGGACAGATACGCAGTATTTT.